This T cell receptor beta chain is from a study of early T cells in non-severe SARS-CoV-2 infection. Study-level information: Bulk RNA isolated from unsorted whole blood underwent sequencing; chains were not paired.

Study-level findings and limits: Clonotype matching in VDJdb favored anti-spike CD8 responses and did not capture private and CD4 specificities.

Attached unique molecular identifiers marked individual cDNA molecules. TCRdb reprocessed the 5' RACE reads via MiXCR and lists one record per CDR3 protein. The sample contains some 67,000 distinct CDR3 sequences, about 13% of which appear only once. Trimming shortened V by 7 bases and J by 7 bases, and 13 bases separated the two germline ends. Germline lookup yields CDR1 LNHDA and CDR2 SQIVND (reference sequence). The CDR3 has 13 amino acids. This clonotype was seen ten or more times. Its cognate antigen is unknown. Sequenced sample: whole blood. The receptor comes from an adult who was a healthcare worker with PCR-confirmed SARS-CoV-2 infection or an uninfected control (not recorded which). The chain uses TRBV19 and TRBJ2-2; TRBD2 might be the D (5 bases). The CDR3 loop is CASILMGSGELFF. The CDR3 DNA is TGTGCCAGTATTCTAATGGGGAGCGGGGAGCTGTTTTTT.